The 16 T cell receptor beta chains presented below share a single source sample, sequenced in a study of CD8+ T cells in alopecia areata. It was cDNA, reverse transcribed from extracted RNA, that served as the sequencing template. Data came from immunoSEQ multiplex PCR; TCRdb stores just in-frame clones and leaves some out. The table has 140,000 or so clones, around 62% seen once. The specimen sequenced was CD8+ T cells sorted from blood. The receptor set was obtained from a human donor in good health.

V and J are TRBV29-1 and TRBJ2-7, with a tentative D call TRBD2 (6 bases). This CDR3 comprises 14 residues. V was pared by 4 bases and J by 6 bases, with 19 bases between. Germline V gene lookup returns CDR1 SQVTM and CDR2 ANQGSEA. This chain's CDR3 is CSVGRARGSAEQYF. The CDR3, as DNA: TGCAGCGTTGGCCGAGCGCGGGGATCTGCCGAGCAGTACTTC.

V is TRBV2 and J is TRBJ1-1; D gene unclear. Germline assignment: CDR1 SNHLY and CDR2 FYNNEI. V dropped 9 bases and J dropped 7 bases, with 18 bases sitting between them. The CDR3 contains 13 residues. In DNA form, the CDR3 reads TGTGCCAGTCTAGATAACCCCAGCGTTGAAGCTTTCTTT. Its translation: CASLDNPSVEAFF.

This chain links TRBV14 with TRBJ2-7, with a possible D match to TRBD2 (5 bases). V lost 3 bases, J lost 9 bases, and 15 bases lay in between. This CDR3 is built from 13 residues. From germline, CDR1 is SGHDN and CDR2 FVKESK. This chain's CDR3 is CASSHSGYSGQYF. The CDR3 DNA sequence: TGTGCCAGCAGCCATTCGGGGTACAGCGGGCAGTACTTC.

The V call is TRBV9, the J call TRBJ2-1, with 7 bases that match TRBD1. The CDR3 consists of 15 residues. CDR1 and CDR2 from the germline V gene are SGDLS and YYNGEE. The V and J ends lost 4 bases and 3 bases, in that order; junction bases with no gene match: 7. CDR3 loop: CASSPTGDRYNEQFF. The CDR3 DNA is TGTGCCAGCAGCCCAACAGGGGACCGCTACAATGAGCAGTTCTTC.

The chain joins TRBV27 to TRBJ2-7; D is uncertain. CDR1 and CDR2 from the germline V gene are MNHEY and SMNVEV (reference sequence). The CDR3 runs to 11 residues. V was shortened by 5 bases and J by 5 bases, with 7 bases between the two germline ends. CDR3 in amino acids: CASSAHHEQYF. The CDR3 coding sequence is TGTGCCAGCAGTGCCCATCACGAGCAGTACTTC.

V and J are TRBV27 and TRBJ1-4; the D gene is possibly TRBD1 (5 bases). This CDR3 comprises 12 residues. Germline V lookup: CDR1 MNHEY, CDR2 SMNVEV (reference sequence). The germline V and J ends were trimmed by 7 bases and 10 bases, with 13 bases remaining between them. The CDR3 DNA is TGTGCCAGCATGGTGGGGGGAGGAAAACTGTTTTTT. It specifies CASMVGGGKLFF.

J is TRBJ1-4 and V is TRBV9, with D perhaps matching TRBD1 (6 bases). Germline V gene data show CDR1 as SGDLS and CDR2 as YYNGEE. Trimming took off 2 bases at V and 3 bases at J, with 8 bases between the two ends. The CDR3 contains 14 residues. The CDR3, as DNA: TGTGCCAGCAGCGTGTCAGGGGCTAATGAAAAACTGTTTTTT. Protein product: CASSVSGANEKLFF.

The rearrangement joins TRBV29-1 to TRBJ2-1; TRBD1 matches at 8 bases. Germline CDR1 reads SQVTM; CDR2 reads ANQGSEA. CDR3 length equals 15 residues. J was trimmed by 4 bases and V by 1 base; bases with no gene match: 6. DNA of the CDR3: TGCAGCGTTGAAGGTTGGACAGGGACGTACAATGAGCAGTTCTTC. This translates into CSVEGWTGTYNEQFF.

This chain uses TRBV6-5 with TRBJ2-7; TRBD2 agrees at 7 bases. Germline CDR1 is MNHEY and CDR2 is SVGAGI. The CDR3 has 14 amino acids. With V trimmed by 6 bases and J by 4 bases, 9 bases remained unmatched. This chain's CDR3 is CASRTSGATYEQYF. For the CDR3, the DNA is TGTGCCAGCAGAACCAGCGGGGCCACATACGAGCAGTACTTC.

The rearrangement links TRBV5-1 to TRBJ2-1; D gene ambiguous. The CDR3 is made up of 13 amino acids. CDR1 SGHRS and CDR2 YFSETQ come from the germline V gene. The V and J ends lost 1 base and 6 bases respectively, with 8 bases between them. The CDR3 spells CASSLRMGNEQFF. CDR3 DNA sequence: TGCGCCAGCAGCTTGAGGATGGGCAATGAGCAGTTCTTC. The full variable domain, completed using reference TRBV5-1 and TRBJ2-1, is KAGVTQTPRYLIKTRGQQVTLSCSPISGHRSVSWYQQTPGQGLQFLFEYFSETQRNKGNFPGRFSGRQFSNSRSEMNVSTLELGDSALYLCASSLRMGNEQFFGPGTRLTVL.

This clone was detected a few times. The chain joins TRBV27 to TRBJ2-7, with D perhaps given as TRBD1 or TRBD2 (5 bases each). Trimming removed 5 bases at V and 3 bases at J, with 17 bases between. The CDR3 length is 15 residues. CDR1 MNHEY and CDR2 SMNVEV come from the germline V gene (reference sequence). CDR3 residues: CASSPQGSGFYEQYF. The CDR3 DNA reads TGTGCCAGCAGTCCCCAGGGAAGCGGCTTCTACGAGCAGTACTTC.

This clone appeared a few times. The CDR3 region is CASSSHQPQHF. CDR3 nucleotides: TGTGCCAGCAGTTCACATCAGCCCCAGCATTTT. The rearrangement uses TRBV27 and TRBJ1-5; D is unresolved. V lost 4 bases and J 5 bases, leaving 3 bases between the germline ends. CDR1 is MNHEY and CDR2 is SMNVEV in the germline V gene (reference sequence). The CDR3 totals 11 residues.

The chain is built from TRBV9 and TRBJ2-2, with D perhaps TRBD1 (6 bases). Germline V CDR1 and CDR2: SGDLS, YYNGEE. The germline V and J ends were trimmed by 4 bases and 0 bases, with 13 bases remaining between them. This CDR3 spans 16 amino acids. Written as DNA, the CDR3 is TGTGCCAGCAGCCCCCCCAGGGGATCGAACACCGGGGAGCTGTTTTTT. Translating it yields CASSPPRGSNTGELFF.

This clone was detected a few times. This chain joins TRBV20-1 and TRBJ1-2; the D is unclear. The CDR3 sequence is 9 residues long. V lost 5 bases and J lost 7, with 5 bases in between. Per the germline V gene, CDR1 is DFQATT and CDR2 is SNEGSKA (reference sequence). The CDR3 reads CSALSGYTF. CDR3 sequence (DNA): TGCAGTGCTTTATCTGGCTACACCTTC.

About this clone itself: Other DNA variants within this sample encode the same CDR3. The chain uses TRBV29-1 and TRBJ2-2; no clear D. The germline CDR1 and CDR2 sequences are SQVTM and ANQGSEA. Trimming removed 3 bases at V and 2 bases at J, with 4 bases between. CDR3 length: 12 residues. The DNA for the CDR3 is TGCAGCGTTGAGGGAAACACCGGGGAGCTGTTTTTT. It specifies CSVEGNTGELFF.

The chain has TRBV20-1 and TRBJ2-1, with D possibly TRBD2 on 6 matching bases. Deletions cut 4 bases from V and 7 bases from J, with 8 bases between. Per the germline V gene, CDR1 is DFQATT and CDR2 is SNEGSKA (reference sequence). The CDR3 has 11 amino acids. In nucleotides, the CDR3 is TGCAGTGCTATCCTAGCGAATGAGCAGTTCTTC. It codes for CSAILANEQFF.